Detailed here is one T cell receptor beta chain. This entry comes from a study of early T cells in non-severe SARS-CoV-2 infection. TCRdb re-analysed the 5' RACE reads in MiXCR, keeping a single row per CDR3 protein. The table includes about 83,000 distinct CDR3 sequences, more than 9% detected once. This clonotype originated in an adult who was a healthcare worker with PCR-confirmed SARS-CoV-2 infection or an uninfected control (not recorded which). This specimen was whole blood, taken at baseline.

The chain's CDR3 is CASSLALSLGADTQYF. The CDR3 coding sequence is TGTGCCAGCAGCTTAGCGCTTTCACTGGGTGCAGATACGCAGTATTTT. V usage is TRBV7-8 and J usage is TRBJ2-3; D unclear. The germline V gene has CDR1 SGHVS and CDR2 FQNEAQ. V lost 0 bases and J 4 bases, leaving 14 bases between the germline ends. The CDR3 spans 16 residues.